The 28 T cell receptor beta chains reported below all come from one sample, sequenced in a study of PD-1 blockade in classical Hodgkin lymphoma. Noted time point: cycle 4 day 1 (C4D1), after around six weeks of nivolumab. With no exception, relapse followed autologous stem cell transplantation in all patients, and brentuximab vedotin exposure varied. The table came from immunoSEQ multiplex PCR; TCRdb's copy has only in-frame clones and leaves some out. The sample has roughly 39,000 clones, over 65% seen once. The sequences come from peripheral blood mononuclear cells (PBMCs), collected before the fourth cycle of nivolumab. All receptors derive from a human donor with classical Hodgkin lymphoma.

This chain connects TRBV11-2 to TRBJ2-1; D is unclear. CDR3 length equals 13 residues. The V end was cut by 1 base, the J end by 2 bases, with 3 bases between. The germline gives CDR1 SGHAT, CDR2 FQNNGV. In DNA form, the CDR3 reads TGTGCCAGCAGCTTAGGAGCCTACAATGAGCAGTTCTTC. As protein: CASSLGAYNEQFF.

The J gene is TRBJ2-7, the V gene TRBV4-2; a possible D gene is TRBD2 (5 bases). The germline V gene has CDR1 LGHNA and CDR2 YNFKEQ. V was shortened by 1 base and J by 3 bases, with 7 bases between the two germline ends. The CDR3 loop spans 13 amino acids. The CDR3 DNA follows: TGTGCCAGCAGCCAAGCCGGGGACTACGAGCAGTACTTC. It yields the protein CASSQAGDYEQYF.

The V call is TRBV29-1, the J call TRBJ1-1, with 7 bases fitting TRBD1. The V gene's germline CDR1 is SQVTM and CDR2 ANQGSEA. The V gene end was trimmed by 6 bases and the J gene end by 1 base; junction bases not matched to a gene: 14. The length of the CDR3 is 16 residues. The CDR3 loop reads CSVYPGQLTWNTEAFF. The CDR3 nucleotides are TGCAGCGTCTACCCGGGACAGCTCACCTGGAACACTGAAGCTTTCTTT.

The CDR3 DNA is TGTGCCAGCGCCAACTGGGCAGGGCGCTATGGCTACACCTTC. It encodes CASANWAGRYGYTF. This chain joins TRBV6-5 and TRBJ1-2; the D gene is possibly TRBD1 (5 bases). The germline V gene encodes CDR1 MNHEY and CDR2 SVGAGI. The CDR3 loop spans 14 amino acids. The V gene lost 8 bases and the J gene lost 4 bases, with 17 bases spanning the gap.

The CDR3 protein is CASSEARRSNEKLFF. Written as DNA, the CDR3 is TGTGCCAGCAGTGAAGCTAGGCGGTCTAATGAAAAACTGTTTTTT. The chain uses TRBV2 and TRBJ1-4; D unresolved. Trimming shortened V by 0 bases and J by 3 bases, and 8 bases separated the two germline ends. The CDR3 is 15 residues long. CDR1 and CDR2 (germline): SNHLY, FYNNEI.

The CDR3 region is CASSPSLAGGPTDTQYF. The CDR3 coding sequence is TGTGCCAGCTCACCTTCGCTAGCGGGGGGTCCCACAGATACGCAGTATTTT. J is TRBJ2-3 and V is TRBV18; 11 positions match TRBD2. The ends lost 3 bases at V and 2 bases at J; junction bases unmatched: 7. CDR3 length equals 17 residues. In germline, CDR1 is KGHSH, CDR2 LQKENI.

This clone was detected only once. This chain connects TRBV19 to TRBJ1-1; D remains unclear. This CDR3 has 13 residues. Trimming removed 6 bases at V and 2 bases at J, with 10 bases between. Germline CDR1 and CDR2: LNHDA and SQIVND (reference sequence). The CDR3 reads CASRGLANTEAFF. The DNA of the CDR3 is TGTGCCAGTAGAGGACTGGCTAACACTGAAGCTTTCTTT.

This rearrangement joins TRBV9 to TRBJ2-5, with D maybe TRBD2 (6 bases). This CDR3 spans 14 amino acids. The germline CDR1 and CDR2 sequences are SGDLS and YYNGEE. V lost 4 bases and J 7 bases, leaving 17 bases between the germline ends. CDR3 loop: CASSRDSSLGTQYF. In nucleotides, the CDR3 is TGTGCCAGCAGCCGGGACTCGTCTCTCGGGACCCAGTACTTC.

The rearrangement joins TRBV11-2 to TRBJ1-4; D possibly corresponds to TRBD1 (6 bases). The CDR3 extends over 14 amino acids. Trimming cost V 3 bases and J 7 bases, with 12 bases left between them. The V gene's germline CDR1 is SGHAT and CDR2 FQNNGV. CDR3 region: CASSFTGPGEKLFF. The CDR3 region has the DNA TGTGCCAGCAGCTTCACAGGGCCCGGTGAAAAACTGTTTTTT.

The V call is TRBV5-1, the J call TRBJ1-1; D is unresolved. Per the germline V gene, CDR1 is SGHRS and CDR2 is YFSETQ. V dropped 0 bases and J dropped 2 bases, with 5 bases sitting between them. CDR3 length equals 13 residues. The CDR3 protein is CASSLGVNTEAFF. In DNA, the CDR3 is TGCGCCAGCAGCTTGGGCGTAAACACTGAAGCTTTCTTT.

V and J are TRBV7-2 and TRBJ2-7, with D perhaps matching TRBD1 (6 bases). Trimming stripped 1 base from V and 3 bases from J, with 13 bases between. CDR3 size: 15 residues. Germline V gene lookup returns CDR1 SGHTA and CDR2 FQGNSA. The CDR3 reads CASSLGPGELYEQYF. The DNA for the CDR3 is TGTGCCAGCAGCTTAGGGCCAGGGGAACTCTACGAGCAGTACTTC.

CDR3 loop: CASSIGWGDTGELFF. The CDR3 DNA is TGTGCCAGTAGTATAGGCTGGGGAGACACCGGGGAGCTGTTTTTT. V usage is TRBV19 and J usage is TRBJ2-2, with D perhaps TRBD2 (5 bases). CDR3 length equals 15 residues. Trimming took 1 base from V and 3 from J, leaving 9 bases between them. Germline V gives CDR1 LNHDA, CDR2 SQIVND (reference sequence). The variable domain in full, completed from reference TRBV19 and TRBJ2-2, reads DGGITQSPKYLFRKEGQNVTLSCEQNLNHDAMYWYRQDPGQGLRLIYYSQIVNDFQKGDIAEGYSVSREKKESFPLTVTSAQKNPTAFYLCASSIGWGDTGELFFGEGSRLTVL.

The chain joins TRBV13 to TRBJ1-2; no firm D call. In germline, CDR1 is PRHDT, CDR2 FYEKMQ (reference sequence). The CDR3 is 15 residues long. Trimming stripped 5 bases from V and 4 bases from J, with 17 bases between. In nucleotides, the CDR3 is TGTGCCAGCAGCCCCCTTTGGGAGGTGATCTATGGCTACACCTTC. Translating it yields CASSPLWEVIYGYTF.

The rearrangement joins TRBV10-3 to TRBJ2-3, with D possibly called TRBD1 or TRBD2 (6 bases each). The germline CDR1 and CDR2 sequences are ENHRY and SYGVKD. The CDR3 has 14 amino acids. Trimming shortened V by 0 bases and J by 7 bases, and 11 bases separated the two germline ends. The chain's CDR3 is CAISESTGANTQYF. CDR3 coding DNA: TGTGCCATCAGTGAGTCGACGGGGGCGAATACGCAGTATTTT.

The chain is built from TRBV19 and TRBJ1-5; maybe TRBD1 (5 bases). Between the trimmed V and J ends, which lost 8 bases and 0 bases, there was a span of 8 bases. Germline V CDR1 and CDR2: LNHDA, SQIVND (reference sequence). The CDR3 extends over 13 amino acids. For the CDR3, the DNA is TGTGCCAGTCAGGGTTATAGCAATCAGCCCCAGCATTTT. Encoded protein: CASQGYSNQPQHF.

This clone was counted between two and nine times. This chain connects TRBV6-1 to TRBJ2-5; 10 bases line up with TRBD2. There are 13 residues in the CDR3. Germline V gene sequence: CDR1 MNHNS, CDR2 SASEGT. The CDR3 is CAGSGGAQETQYF. The CDR3, as DNA: TGTGCAGGGAGCGGGGGGGCACAAGAGACCCAGTACTTC.

The chain links TRBV6-5 to TRBJ2-7; TRBD1 matches at 10 bases. Germline V CDR1 and CDR2: MNHEY, SVGAGI. Germline trimming cut 5 bases from V and 5 bases from J; bases unmatched to any gene: 9. This CDR3 is 15 amino acids long. CDR3 protein: CASSRGQGRSNEQYF. In nucleotides, the CDR3 is TGTGCCAGCAGTAGGGGACAGGGGCGTAGTAACGAGCAGTACTTC.

The chain recombines TRBV25-1 with TRBJ2-3, with 7 bases lining up with TRBD2. The junction had 6 bases not matched to a gene; V was cut back by 2 bases and J by 4 bases. The CDR3 is 15 residues long. Germline values: CDR1 MGHDK, CDR2 SYGVNS. CDR3 bases: TGTGCCAGCAGTGAAGACCTGGGGAGGGCAGATACGCAGTATTTT. Translation: CASSEDLGRADTQYF.

V gene TRBV7-2 combines with J gene TRBJ1-4, with 7 bases fitting TRBD1. The CDR3 spans 15 residues. Germline V CDR1 and CDR2: SGHTA, FQGNSA. The ends lost 5 bases at V and 10 bases at J; junction bases unmatched: 13. Here the CDR3 DNA reads TGTGCCAGCAGCATACCCGACAGGGACAGAGGAAAACTGTTTTTT. Amino acid sequence: CASSIPDRDRGKLFF.

The chain is built from TRBV10-3 and TRBJ2-2; D is ambiguous. This CDR3 region has 14 residues. The germline gives CDR1 ENHRY, CDR2 SYGVKD. Trimming removed 2 bases at V and 4 bases at J, with 8 bases between. CDR3 loop: CAISEPYGTGELFF. CDR3 in DNA: TGTGCCATCAGTGAGCCGTATGGCACCGGGGAGCTGTTTTTT.

This clone came up a few times. The V gene is TRBV11-3, the J gene TRBJ1-4; D remains unclear. V was cut by 5 bases and J by 14 bases, with 15 bases left in between. The CDR3 consists of 12 residues. The germline CDR1 and CDR2 sequences are SGHNT and YENEEA. The CDR3 spells CASSPGLGRLFF. CDR3 sequence (DNA): TGTGCCAGCAGCCCGGGTCTGGGGAGGCTGTTTTTT.

This clone was counted once. J is TRBJ2-5 and V is TRBV11-3; the D is unclear. The end of the DNA aligns better with TRBJ2-7, so the J call may be wrong. The germline CDR1 and CDR2 sequences are SGHNT and YENEEA. CDR3 size: 16 residues. CDR3 sequence (DNA): TGTGCCAGCAGCTTAGTCCCAATTCCGAGCTCCTACGAGCAGTACTTC. Protein sequence: CASSLVPIPSSYEQYF.

The V call is TRBV27, the J call TRBJ2-7; D unclear. CDR1 and CDR2 from the germline V gene are MNHEY and SMNVEV (reference sequence). Trimming removed 1 base at V and 4 bases at J, with 11 bases between. This CDR3 is 14 amino acids long. The CDR3 region is CASSLFGWDYEQYF. The CDR3 DNA sequence: TGTGCCAGCAGTTTATTCGGATGGGATTACGAGCAGTACTTC.

This clone came up a few times. The chain couples TRBV29-1 to TRBJ1-5, with D hard to call. The CDR3 runs 13 residues. Trimming shortened V by 4 bases and J by 6 bases, and 13 bases separated the two germline ends. Germline V gene data show CDR1 as SQVTM and CDR2 as ANQGSEA. The CDR3 loop reads CSVVRVVGQPQHF. In DNA form, the CDR3 reads TGCAGCGTTGTGAGGGTTGTGGGTCAGCCCCAGCATTTT.

J is TRBJ1-5 and V is TRBV27; D call uncertain. Germline values: CDR1 MNHEY, CDR2 SMNVEV (reference sequence). V lost 9 bases, J lost 6 bases, and 15 bases lay in between. CDR3 length: 13 residues. The CDR3, as DNA: TGTGCCAGTTCAAACAGATCTAGTCAGCCCCAGCATTTT. It yields the protein CASSNRSSQPQHF.

This chain uses TRBV4-3 with TRBJ2-5; D might be TRBD1 (6 bases). Between the trimmed V and J ends, which lost 0 bases and 4 bases, there was a span of 15 bases. Per germline, CDR1 LGHNA and CDR2 YSLEER. The CDR3 covers 16 residues. CDR3 bases: TGCGCCAGCAGCCAAGATATGGAACAGGGTCGAGAGACCCAGTACTTC. It translates to CASSQDMEQGRETQYF.

V gene TRBV4-2 combines with J gene TRBJ2-2; 10 bases map to TRBD2. Germline trimming cut 0 bases from V and 2 bases from J; bases unmatched to any gene: 6. From germline, CDR1 is LGHNA and CDR2 YNFKEQ. CDR3 size: 18 residues. CDR3 residues: CASSQDGLAGANTGELFF. The CDR3 DNA is TGTGCCAGCAGCCAAGATGGGCTAGCGGGGGCTAACACCGGGGAGCTGTTTTTT.

The CDR3 protein is CSASPNYGYTF. CDR3 nucleotide sequence: TGCAGTGCTAGCCCTAACTATGGCTACACCTTC. This chain links TRBV20-1 with TRBJ1-2, with unresolved D. Deletions cut 3 bases from V and 0 bases from J, with 2 bases between. Per the germline V gene, CDR1 is DFQATT and CDR2 is SNEGSKA (reference sequence). The CDR3 consists of 11 residues.